This section outlines one TCR beta chain sequence together with its context. Per the germline V gene, CDR1 is SNHLY and CDR2 is FYNNEI. The CDR3 totals 17 residues. The J segment lost 2 bases and the V segment lost 3 bases, leaving 11 bases of the junction unmatched. The data were taken from a study of cytomegalovirus exposure and HLA in healthy donors. The protocol was immunoSEQ multiplex PCR, while the TCRdb copy is restricted to in-frame clones and leaves out a portion. The table lists around 60,000 clones, roughly 95% of them singletons. This sequence was found in a woman under 30 in good health and CMV-seronegative. Sequenced: PBMCs. V usage is TRBV2 and J usage is TRBJ2-7, with 9 bases matching TRBD2. The CDR3 here is CASSDGASGRNPYEQYF. The CDR3 DNA follows: TGTGCCAGCAGTGATGGGGCCAGCGGGAGGAATCCCTACGAGCAGTACTTC.